The entry that follows covers one T cell receptor (beta chain) sequence. Its antigen remains unknown. This record belongs to a study of T cells after yellow fever vaccination. At the level of the study: It was SMART-Seq v4 Ultra Low Input that prepared the fractions with low cell numbers. Study-wide results and caveats: The bulk population could contribute abundant contaminating clonotypes to FACS-sorted repertoires. Detected again after the booster were most primary-vaccination clones, at 95% to 98% CD4 and 88% CD8.

The CDR3 consists of 13 residues. Losses at the gene ends were 8 bases for V and 6 bases for J; bases not matched to a gene: 3. Germline loops: CDR1 MNHEY, CDR2 SVGAGI. TCR cDNA was made by 5'RACE template switching, adding a universal primer site and UMIs. TCRdb re-called the 5' RACE reads with MiXCR, one entry per CDR3 protein. In the table there are 150,000 to 200,000 distinct CDR3 sequences, 9.5% to 11% of which are singletons. The chain recombines TRBV6-5 with TRBJ2-3; 12 bases match TRBD1. Sequenced material: CD8+ T cells sorted from PBMCs, taken 15 days after the yellow fever booster vaccination. This receptor was obtained from a man between 18 and 29 years old who received the YFV17D yellow fever vaccine. The CDR3: CASGGQGADTQYF. For the CDR3, the DNA is TGTGCCAGCGGGGGACAGGGGGCGGATACGCAGTATTTT.